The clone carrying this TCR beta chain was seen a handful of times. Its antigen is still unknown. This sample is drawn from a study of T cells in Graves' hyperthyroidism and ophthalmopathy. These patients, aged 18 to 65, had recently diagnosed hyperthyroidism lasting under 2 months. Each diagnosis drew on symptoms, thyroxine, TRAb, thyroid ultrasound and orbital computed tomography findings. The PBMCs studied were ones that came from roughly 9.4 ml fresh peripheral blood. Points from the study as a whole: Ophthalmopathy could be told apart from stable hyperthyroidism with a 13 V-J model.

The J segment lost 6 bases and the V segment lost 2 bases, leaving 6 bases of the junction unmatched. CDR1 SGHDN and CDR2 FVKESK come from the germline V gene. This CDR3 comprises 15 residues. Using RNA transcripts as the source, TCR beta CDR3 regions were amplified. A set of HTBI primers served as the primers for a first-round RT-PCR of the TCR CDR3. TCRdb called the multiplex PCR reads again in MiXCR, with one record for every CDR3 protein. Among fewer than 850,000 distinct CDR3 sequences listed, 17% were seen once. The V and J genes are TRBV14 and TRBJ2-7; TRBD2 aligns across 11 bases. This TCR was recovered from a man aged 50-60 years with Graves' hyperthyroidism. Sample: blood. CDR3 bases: TGTGCCAGCAGCCAAACACTAGCGGGAGTTGGCGAGCAGTACTTC. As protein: CASSQTLAGVGEQYF.